The rows below give T cell receptor beta chains drawn from one sample of a study of T cells in tuberculosis. Only in-frame clones appear in the TCRdb table, and some are missing; sequencing was by immunoSEQ multiplex PCR. Altogether 30,000 or so clones are present, about 92% being singletons, with the ten largest covering approximately 7%. Sequenced here: PBMCs, sampled at tuberculosis diagnosis. The receptors stem from an adult with tuberculosis. Some clones in this sample may be carry-over from other donors' samples. Both conserved end residues are part of each CDR3. The D gene is left open where the match is weak. Only some rows state a clone size, as once, few, many or a class for expanded clones.

DNA: TGTGCCTGGAGTATGGCACCCATGAACACTGAAGCTTTCTTT
CDR3: CAWSMAPMNTEAFF
V: TRBV30
D: .
size: once
length: 14
J: TRBJ1-1

DNA: TGTGCCAGCAGCGGACTCCAGGGACTTAATAGCAATCAGCCCCAGCATTTT
CDR3: CASSGLQGLNSNQPQHF
V: TRBV7-8
D: .
size: .
length: 17
J: TRBJ1-5

DNA: TGTGCCAGCAGTTACACAGGGGTTAGGTATGGCTACACCTTC
CDR3: CASSYTGVRYGYTF
V: TRBV28
D: TRBD1
size: .
length: 14
J: TRBJ1-2

DNA: TGTGCCAGCAGCTTAGACGTAGTCTCAACGCAGTATTTT
CDR3: CASSLDVVSTQYF
V: TRBV7-6
D: .
size: .
length: 13
J: TRBJ2-3

DNA: TGTGCCAGCAGTTTAGGCGGGGGGGGCGCCGGGGAGCTGTTTTTT
CDR3: CASSLGGGGAGELFF
V: TRBV27
D: TRBD2
size: .
length: 15
J: TRBJ2-2

DNA: TGTGCCAGCAGCTCGGACAGTGTGTTCGAGCAGTACTTC
CDR3: CASSSDSVFEQYF
V: TRBV11-2
D: .
size: .
length: 13
J: TRBJ2-7

DNA: TGTGCCAGCAGTGTAGGGACTAGCGGGGTTGTATATGAGCAGTTCTTC
CDR3: CASSVGTSGVVYEQFF
V: TRBV27
D: TRBD2
size: .
length: 16
J: TRBJ2-1

DNA: TGTGCCAGCAGCTTAGATTGGGGAGGGTCTGGAAACACCATATATTTT
CDR3: CASSLDWGGSGNTIYF
V: TRBV7-2
D: .
size: .
length: 16
J: TRBJ1-3

DNA: TGCGCCAGCAGCTTGGCCCAGGGATCAGGCTACACCTTC
CDR3: CASSLAQGSGYTF
V: TRBV5-1
D: .
size: .
length: 13
J: TRBJ1-2

DNA: TGTGCCAGCAGCTTAGTAGGTAGCGGGGTCACAGATACGCAGTATTTT
CDR3: CASSLVGSGVTDTQYF
V: TRBV11-2
D: TRBD2
size: .
length: 16
J: TRBJ2-3

DNA: TGTGCCAGCAGCTTGGACCCCCTCATAGACTACTTT
CDR3: CASSLDPLIDYF
V: TRBV5-8
D: .
size: .
length: 12
J: TRBJ1-6

DNA: TGTGCCAGTAGTCCAAGGACTGGAGGGCGGGAAAAACTGTTTTTT
CDR3: CASSPRTGGREKLFF
V: TRBV19
D: .
size: .
length: 15
J: TRBJ1-4

DNA: TGTGCCAGCTCACCAAGCAGGGCAGACTATGGCTACACCTTC
CDR3: CASSPSRADYGYTF
V: TRBV18
D: .
size: .
length: 14
J: TRBJ1-2

DNA: TGCGCCAGCAGCCCTGGTGGCCCCTATGGCTACACCTTC
CDR3: CASSPGGPYGYTF
V: TRBV5-1
D: .
size: .
length: 13
J: TRBJ1-2

DNA: TGTGCCAGCAGATTTTCGAGACAGGGTGCGACACCCCTCCACTTT
CDR3: CASRFSRQGATPLHF
V: TRBV5-5
D: TRBD1
size: .
length: 15
J: TRBJ1-6

DNA: TGTGCCAGTAGTACCGGACAGGGAACCTATGGCTACACCTTC
CDR3: CASSTGQGTYGYTF
V: TRBV19
D: TRBD1
size: .
length: 14
J: TRBJ1-2

DNA: TGTGCCAGCAGTTTAGGACAGACGAGAACAGATACGCAGTATTTT
CDR3: CASSLGQTRTDTQYF
V: TRBV27
D: .
size: .
length: 15
J: TRBJ2-3

DNA: TGTGCCAGCACCATAGCGGGGAGCGGCACAGATACGCAGTATTTT
CDR3: CASTIAGSGTDTQYF
V: TRBV5-4
D: TRBD2
size: .
length: 15
J: TRBJ2-3

DNA: TGTGCCAGCCAGACAGGGTTTGGAAACACCATATATTTT
CDR3: CASQTGFGNTIYF
V: TRBV19
D: TRBD1
size: .
length: 13
J: TRBJ1-3

DNA: TGCGCCAGCAGCCAAGAAGGCTGGCGGGGGGGGTCCGGGGAGCTGTTTTTT
CDR3: CASSQEGWRGGSGELFF
V: TRBV4-1
D: TRBD2
size: .
length: 17
J: TRBJ2-2

DNA: TGTGCCAGCTCAAATCAACAGGGGGTTGGCAATCAGCCCCAGCATTTT
CDR3: CASSNQQGVGNQPQHF
V: TRBV18
D: TRBD1
size: once
length: 16
J: TRBJ1-5

DNA: TGTGCCAGCAGTTACAGAACAACTAATGAAAAACTGTTTTTT
CDR3: CASSYRTTNEKLFF
V: TRBV2
D: .
size: .
length: 14
J: TRBJ1-4